These T cell receptor beta chains were read from a single sample in a study of shared clonotypes between healthy human individuals. Generated by immunoSEQ multiplex PCR, the TCRdb table keeps only in-frame clones and is missing some. This sample has 470,000 or so clones, with approximately 82% found just once. The material sequenced was PBMCs. Source of these receptors: a woman between 40 and 50 years old in good health. Some clones in this sample may be carry-over from other donors' samples. Each CDR3 is given with its conserved first and last residue. The D gene is left open where the match is weak. Size is omitted from some rows. Given values are once, few, many or a class for expanded clones.

d_call: -; j_call: TRBJ1-1; clone_size: -; v_call: TRBV19; cdr3_nt: TGTGCCAGTAGTATCGAGGGCAGGGCAGCTTTCTTT; cdr3_aa: CASSIEGRAAFF
d_call: TRBD2; j_call: TRBJ2-3; clone_size: -; v_call: TRBV4-3; cdr3_nt: TGCGCCAGCAGCCAAGATGCCGCGGGAGGAGTCTTTGCAGATACGCAGTATTTT; cdr3_aa: CASSQDAAGGVFADTQYF
d_call: -; j_call: TRBJ1-1; clone_size: few; v_call: TRBV18; cdr3_nt: TGTGCCAGCTCACCAGGCCAACAGGCGAACACTGAAGCTTTCTTT; cdr3_aa: CASSPGQQANTEAFF
d_call: -; j_call: TRBJ2-3; clone_size: medium-sized; v_call: TRBV19; cdr3_nt: TGTGCCAGTAGTATAAGAGTTGGGTCAGACAGAGATACGCAGTATTTT; cdr3_aa: CASSIRVGSDRDTQYF
d_call: -; j_call: TRBJ2-6; clone_size: -; v_call: TRBV19; cdr3_nt: TGTGCCAGTAGTTCCCCCGGACGGGACTCTGGGGCCAACGTCCTGACTTTC; cdr3_aa: CASSSPGRDSGANVLTF
d_call: -; j_call: TRBJ1-2; clone_size: few; v_call: TRBV28; cdr3_nt: TGTGCCAGCAGTCCTCCTGGAGTGGTTGGCTACACCTTC; cdr3_aa: CASSPPGVVGYTF
d_call: -; j_call: TRBJ2-5; clone_size: -; v_call: TRBV30; cdr3_nt: TGTGCCTGGAGTGCTGGGCACAGTTCGGGCCCTTTTGGCGAGACCCAGTACTTC; cdr3_aa: CAWSAGHSSGPFGETQYF
d_call: TRBD2; j_call: TRBJ2-3; clone_size: few; v_call: TRBV13; cdr3_nt: TGTGCCAGCAGCCCCGAGCGGGAAACAGATACGCAGTATTTT; cdr3_aa: CASSPERETDTQYF
d_call: TRBD2; j_call: TRBJ2-3; clone_size: few; v_call: TRBV6-4; cdr3_nt: TGTGCCAGCAGCAAAAAAGCGGGGGCCGGAGATACGCAGTATTTT; cdr3_aa: CASSKKAGAGDTQYF
d_call: -; j_call: TRBJ2-7; clone_size: -; v_call: TRBV5-1; cdr3_nt: TGCGCCAGCAGCTTGGCCCCTGGGGGCCCGAACGAGCAGTACTTC; cdr3_aa: CASSLAPGGPNEQYF
d_call: TRBD2; j_call: TRBJ2-2; clone_size: -; v_call: TRBV30; cdr3_nt: TGTGCCTATACTAGCGGGATGGCCGGGGAGCTGTTTTTT; cdr3_aa: CAYTSGMAGELFF
d_call: TRBD2; j_call: TRBJ2-7; clone_size: -; v_call: TRBV9; cdr3_nt: TGTGCCAGCAGCCCAATCAGCGGGACCTCCTACGAGCAGTACTTC; cdr3_aa: CASSPISGTSYEQYF
d_call: -; j_call: TRBJ2-7; clone_size: -; v_call: TRBV7-2; cdr3_nt: TGTGCCAGCAGGTTTAGCGGTACCGCCTACGAGCAGTACTTC; cdr3_aa: CASRFSGTAYEQYF
d_call: -; j_call: TRBJ2-7; clone_size: many; v_call: TRBV4-1; cdr3_nt: TGCGCCAGCAGCCAAGCGGCCGTAGGCGGCTACGAGCAGTACTTC; cdr3_aa: CASSQAAVGGYEQYF
d_call: -; j_call: TRBJ2-1; clone_size: once; v_call: TRBV5-5; cdr3_nt: TGTGCCAGCAGCTTGCGCCTGATATACAATGAGCAGTTCTTC; cdr3_aa: CASSLRLIYNEQFF
d_call: -; j_call: TRBJ1-5; clone_size: -; v_call: TRBV2; cdr3_nt: TGTGCCAGCAGTGGGGGACTCGCCCTTTTTCAGCCCCAGCATTTT; cdr3_aa: CASSGGLALFQPQHF
d_call: TRBD1; j_call: TRBJ1-2; clone_size: -; v_call: TRBV7-9; cdr3_nt: TGTGCCAGCAGCCCTGGGACAGTTAGTGGCTACACCTTC; cdr3_aa: CASSPGTVSGYTF
d_call: -; j_call: TRBJ2-7; clone_size: -; v_call: TRBV28; cdr3_nt: TGTGCCAGCAGTCCGGGACAACCCCGCTCCTACGAGCAGTACTTC; cdr3_aa: CASSPGQPRSYEQYF
d_call: TRBD2; j_call: TRBJ2-7; clone_size: -; v_call: TRBV4-2; cdr3_nt: TGTGCCAGCAGCCCCCTCCCGGGTGCGGGAGGCGACGAGCAGTACTTC; cdr3_aa: CASSPLPGAGGDEQYF
d_call: TRBD1; j_call: TRBJ1-2; clone_size: once; v_call: TRBV6-5; cdr3_nt: TGTGCCAGCAGTTATCGACAGGGAGGCTACACCTTC; cdr3_aa: CASSYRQGGYTF
d_call: TRBD2; j_call: TRBJ2-7; clone_size: -; v_call: TRBV4-2; cdr3_nt: TGTGCCAGCAGCCAAGACCCACCGGGACTAGTTCGAGACGAGCAGTACTTC; cdr3_aa: CASSQDPPGLVRDEQYF
d_call: -; j_call: TRBJ2-7; clone_size: -; v_call: TRBV5-1; cdr3_nt: TGCGCCAGCAGCATAGGACGGTCCTCCTACGAGCAGTACTTC; cdr3_aa: CASSIGRSSYEQYF
d_call: TRBD1; j_call: TRBJ1-4; clone_size: -; v_call: TRBV13; cdr3_nt: TGTGCCAGCAGCTCCGGGACAGGGCATGAAAAACTGTTTTTT; cdr3_aa: CASSSGTGHEKLFF
d_call: -; j_call: TRBJ1-4; clone_size: -; v_call: TRBV5-6; cdr3_nt: TGTGCCAGCAGCTTGAGGGAGAGTTATGAAAAACTGTTTTTT; cdr3_aa: CASSLRESYEKLFF
d_call: -; j_call: TRBJ1-1; clone_size: -; v_call: TRBV5-4; cdr3_nt: TGTGCCAGCAGCTTGGCCGGGCAGAACACTGAAGCTTTCTTT; cdr3_aa: CASSLAGQNTEAFF
d_call: TRBD1; j_call: TRBJ1-3; clone_size: -; v_call: TRBV18; cdr3_nt: TGTGCCAGCTCACCAAACCAGGGGGACTCTGGAAACACCATATATTTT; cdr3_aa: CASSPNQGDSGNTIYF
d_call: -; j_call: TRBJ2-5; clone_size: -; v_call: TRBV18; cdr3_nt: TGTGCCAGCTCACCACTTCGGACCCCACTGGGGGAGACCCAGTACTTC; cdr3_aa: CASSPLRTPLGETQYF
d_call: -; j_call: TRBJ2-1; clone_size: -; v_call: TRBV19; cdr3_nt: TGTGCCAGTAGTCAGCCGGGCTTCACTGCACCGGGCTACAATGAGCAGTTCTTC; cdr3_aa: CASSQPGFTAPGYNEQFF
d_call: -; j_call: TRBJ2-2; clone_size: -; v_call: TRBV4-1; cdr3_nt: TGCGCCAGCAGCCAACCTGGACACCCCGGGGAGCTGTTTTTT; cdr3_aa: CASSQPGHPGELFF
d_call: -; j_call: TRBJ1-3; clone_size: -; v_call: TRBV5-1; cdr3_nt: TGCGCCAGCAGCTTGGCCTCTGGGCCGACATTCGTAAACACCATATATTTT; cdr3_aa: CASSLASGPTFVNTIYF
d_call: TRBD2; j_call: TRBJ2-7; clone_size: -; v_call: TRBV7-2; cdr3_nt: TGTGCCAGCAGCTCACTAGCGGGAGCCTCGGGCGAGCAGTACTTC; cdr3_aa: CASSSLAGASGEQYF
d_call: -; j_call: TRBJ1-2; clone_size: few; v_call: TRBV20-1; cdr3_nt: TGCAGTGGAAGCGGGGGGTTTGGCTACACCTTC; cdr3_aa: CSGSGGFGYTF
d_call: TRBD2; j_call: TRBJ2-7; clone_size: -; v_call: TRBV15; cdr3_nt: TGTGCCACCAGTCGGACTAGCGGATACTACGAGCAGTACTTC; cdr3_aa: CATSRTSGYYEQYF
d_call: -; j_call: TRBJ1-5; clone_size: -; v_call: TRBV29-1; cdr3_nt: TGCAGCGTTGTGGGGACCTCCAATCAGCCCCAGCATTTT; cdr3_aa: CSVVGTSNQPQHF
d_call: -; j_call: TRBJ2-7; clone_size: -; v_call: TRBV7-6; cdr3_nt: TGTGCCAGCAGCCCAACCTACGGGCAGGCGAACCTAGACTTC; cdr3_aa: CASSPTYGQANLDF
d_call: TRBD1; j_call: TRBJ2-7; clone_size: -; v_call: TRBV7-3; cdr3_nt: TGTGCCAGCAGCTTAGCGGGACAGGGGCGCGAGCAGTACTTC; cdr3_aa: CASSLAGQGREQYF
d_call: TRBD2; j_call: TRBJ2-3; clone_size: -; v_call: TRBV7-6; cdr3_nt: TGTGCCAGCAGCCTCCTCGGGGGGGCGCGAACAGATACGCAGTATTTT; cdr3_aa: CASSLLGGARTDTQYF
d_call: TRBD2; j_call: TRBJ2-1; clone_size: few; v_call: TRBV28; cdr3_nt: TGTGCCAGCAGTTTAGGGGCGGGGGGGCCCTACAATGAGCAGTTCTTC; cdr3_aa: CASSLGAGGPYNEQFF
d_call: TRBD1; j_call: TRBJ2-7; clone_size: once; v_call: TRBV28; cdr3_nt: TGTGCCAGCAGTCCCTTTGGGTACAGGGGCCGCAGGGGGGAGCAGTACTTC; cdr3_aa: CASSPFGYRGRRGEQYF
d_call: -; j_call: TRBJ1-1; clone_size: -; v_call: TRBV6-1; cdr3_nt: TGTGCCAGCAGGTCCGAGGGGATGAACACTGAAGCTTTCTTT; cdr3_aa: CASRSEGMNTEAFF
d_call: -; j_call: TRBJ2-7; clone_size: once; v_call: TRBV29-1; cdr3_nt: TGCAGCGTTGAAGGTGGGAGGAACTACGAGCAGTACTTC; cdr3_aa: CSVEGGRNYEQYF
d_call: TRBD2; j_call: TRBJ2-3; clone_size: -; v_call: TRBV28; cdr3_nt: TGTGCCAGCAGCCTAGCGGGAGCCCCCTATTTAAACACAGATACGCAGTATTTT; cdr3_aa: CASSLAGAPYLNTDTQYF